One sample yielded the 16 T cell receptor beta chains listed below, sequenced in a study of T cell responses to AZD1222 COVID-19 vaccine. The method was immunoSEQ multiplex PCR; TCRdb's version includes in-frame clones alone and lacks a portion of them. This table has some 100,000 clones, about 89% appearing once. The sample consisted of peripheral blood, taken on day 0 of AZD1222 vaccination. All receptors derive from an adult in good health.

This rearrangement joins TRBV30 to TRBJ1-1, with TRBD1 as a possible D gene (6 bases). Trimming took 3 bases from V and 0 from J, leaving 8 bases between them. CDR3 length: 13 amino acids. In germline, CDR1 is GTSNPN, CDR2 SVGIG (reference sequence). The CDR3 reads CAWRRGMNTEAFF. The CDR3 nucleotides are TGTGCCTGGAGGAGGGGGATGAACACTGAAGCTTTCTTT. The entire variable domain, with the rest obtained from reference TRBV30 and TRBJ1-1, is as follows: SQTIHQWPATLVQPVGSPLSLECTVEGTSNPNLYWYRQAAGRGLQLLFYSVGIGQISSEVPQNLSASRPQDRQFILSSKKLLLSDSGFYLCAWRRGMNTEAFFGQGTRLTVV.

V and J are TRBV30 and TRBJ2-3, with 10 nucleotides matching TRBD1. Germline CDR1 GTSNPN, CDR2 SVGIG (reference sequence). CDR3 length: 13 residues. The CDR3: CAYDRGLGDTQYF. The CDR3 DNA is TGTGCATACGACAGGGGGCTGGGAGATACGCAGTATTTT.

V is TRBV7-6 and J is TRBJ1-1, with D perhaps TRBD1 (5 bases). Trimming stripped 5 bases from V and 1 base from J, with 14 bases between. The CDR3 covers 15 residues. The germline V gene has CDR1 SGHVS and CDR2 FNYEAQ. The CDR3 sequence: CASSHTAGRNTEAFF. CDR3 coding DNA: TGTGCCAGCAGCCATACCGCGGGGCGGAACACTGAAGCTTTCTTT. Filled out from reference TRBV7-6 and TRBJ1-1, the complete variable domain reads GAGVSQSPRYKVTKRGQDVALRCDPISGHVSLYWYRQALGQGPEFLTYFNYEAQQDKSGLPNDRFSAERPEGSISTLTIQRTEQRDSAMYRCASSHTAGRNTEAFFGQGTRLTVV.

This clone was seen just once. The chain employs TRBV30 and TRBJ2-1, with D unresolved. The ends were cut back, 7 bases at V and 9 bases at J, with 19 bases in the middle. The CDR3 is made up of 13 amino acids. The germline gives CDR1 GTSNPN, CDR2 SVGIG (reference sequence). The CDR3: CALITLGFTEQFF. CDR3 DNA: TGTGCCTTGATAACCCTAGGGTTCACTGAGCAGTTCTTC.

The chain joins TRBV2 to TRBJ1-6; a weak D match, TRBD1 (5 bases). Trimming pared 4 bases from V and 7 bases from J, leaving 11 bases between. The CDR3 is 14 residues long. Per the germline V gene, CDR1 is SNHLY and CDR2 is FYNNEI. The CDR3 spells CASSGGTANSPLHF. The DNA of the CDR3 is TGTGCCAGCAGTGGTGGGACTGCGAATTCACCCCTCCACTTT.

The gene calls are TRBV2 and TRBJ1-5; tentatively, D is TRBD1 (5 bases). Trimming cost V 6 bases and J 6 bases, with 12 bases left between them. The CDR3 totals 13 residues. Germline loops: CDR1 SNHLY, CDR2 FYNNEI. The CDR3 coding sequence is TGTGCCAGCAGGGGGGACGGGGGTCAGCCCCAGCATTTT. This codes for CASRGDGGQPQHF. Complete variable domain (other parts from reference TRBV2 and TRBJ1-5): EPEVTQTPSHQVTQMGQEVILRCVPISNHLYFYWYRQILGQKVEFLVSFYNNEISEKSEIFDDQFSVERPDGSNFTLKIRSTKLEDSAMYFCASRGDGGQPQHFGDGTRLSIL.

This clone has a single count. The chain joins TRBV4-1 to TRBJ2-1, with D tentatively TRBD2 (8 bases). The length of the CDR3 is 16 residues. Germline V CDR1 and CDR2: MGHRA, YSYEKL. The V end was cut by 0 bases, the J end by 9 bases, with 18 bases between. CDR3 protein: CASSQERGLDRAEQFF. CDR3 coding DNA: TGCGCCAGCAGCCAAGAGAGGGGACTAGACAGGGCTGAGCAGTTCTTC.

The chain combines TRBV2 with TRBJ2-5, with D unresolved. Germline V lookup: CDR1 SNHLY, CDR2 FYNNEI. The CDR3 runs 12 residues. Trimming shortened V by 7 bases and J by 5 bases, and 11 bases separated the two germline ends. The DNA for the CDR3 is TGTGCCAGCAAGGGCGGTAGGGAGACCCAGTACTTC. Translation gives CASKGGRETQYF.

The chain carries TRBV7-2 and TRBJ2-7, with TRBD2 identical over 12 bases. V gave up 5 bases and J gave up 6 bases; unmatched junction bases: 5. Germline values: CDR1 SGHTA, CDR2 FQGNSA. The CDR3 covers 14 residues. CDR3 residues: CASSPRLAGAEQYF. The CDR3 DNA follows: TGTGCCAGCAGCCCCCGACTAGCGGGAGCCGAGCAGTACTTC.

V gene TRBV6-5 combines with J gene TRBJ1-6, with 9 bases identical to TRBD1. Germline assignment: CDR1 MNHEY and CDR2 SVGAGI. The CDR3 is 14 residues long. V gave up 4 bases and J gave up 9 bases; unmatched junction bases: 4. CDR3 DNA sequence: TGTGCCAGCAGTTGGGGACAGGGTGGTTCACCCCTCCACTTT. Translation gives CASSWGQGGSPLHF.

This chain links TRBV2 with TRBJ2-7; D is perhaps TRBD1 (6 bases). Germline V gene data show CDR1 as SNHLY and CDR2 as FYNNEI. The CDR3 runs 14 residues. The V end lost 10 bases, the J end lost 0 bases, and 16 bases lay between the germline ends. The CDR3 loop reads CATAEQGSSYEQYF. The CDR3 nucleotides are TGTGCCACCGCCGAACAGGGAAGCTCCTACGAGCAGTACTTC. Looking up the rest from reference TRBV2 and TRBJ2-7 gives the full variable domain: EPEVTQTPSHQVTQMGQEVILRCVPISNHLYFYWYRQILGQKVEFLVSFYNNEISEKSEIFDDQFSVERPDGSNFTLKIRSTKLEDSAMYFCATAEQGSSYEQYFGPGTRLTVT.

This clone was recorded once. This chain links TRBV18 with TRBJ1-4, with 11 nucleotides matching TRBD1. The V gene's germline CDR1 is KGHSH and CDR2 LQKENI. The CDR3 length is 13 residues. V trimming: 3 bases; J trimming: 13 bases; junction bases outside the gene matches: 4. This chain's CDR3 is CASSPAGQGVLFF. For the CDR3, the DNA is TGTGCCAGCTCACCCGCGGGACAGGGGGTACTGTTTTTT.

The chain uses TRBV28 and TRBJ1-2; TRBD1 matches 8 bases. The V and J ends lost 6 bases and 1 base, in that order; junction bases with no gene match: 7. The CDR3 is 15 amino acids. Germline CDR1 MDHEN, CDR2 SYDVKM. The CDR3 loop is CASRQLQGVNYGYTF. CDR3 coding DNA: TGTGCCAGCAGGCAACTACAGGGGGTTAACTATGGCTACACCTTC.

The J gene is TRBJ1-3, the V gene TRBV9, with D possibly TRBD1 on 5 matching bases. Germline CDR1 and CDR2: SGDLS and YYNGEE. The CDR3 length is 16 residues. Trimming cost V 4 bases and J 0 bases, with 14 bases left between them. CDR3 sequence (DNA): TGTGCCAGCAGCCTCCGGACGGGACTCTCTGGAAACACCATATATTTT. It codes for CASSLRTGLSGNTIYF. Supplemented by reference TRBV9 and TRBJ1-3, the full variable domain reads DSGVTQTPKHLITATGQRVTLRCSPRSGDLSVYWYQQSLDQGLQFLIQYYNGEERAKGNILERFSAQQFPDLHSELNLSSLELGDSALYFCASSLRTGLSGNTIYFGEGSWLTVV.

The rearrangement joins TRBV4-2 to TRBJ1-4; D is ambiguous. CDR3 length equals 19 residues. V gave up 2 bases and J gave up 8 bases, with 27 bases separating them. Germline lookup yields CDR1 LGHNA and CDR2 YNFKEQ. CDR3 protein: CASSQRWATDKLGGEKLFF. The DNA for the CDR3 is TGTGCCAGCAGCCAAAGGTGGGCAACAGACAAGCTGGGAGGGGAAAAACTGTTTTTT.

In nucleotides, the CDR3 is TGTGCCAGCAGCAAACAGGGTACGCCTGCTGGTCAGACCCAGTACTTC. The encoded protein is CASSKQGTPAGQTQYF. The chain couples TRBV11-2 to TRBJ2-5; possibly TRBD1 for D (6 bases). Trimming shortened V by 5 bases and J by 6 bases, and 22 bases separated the two germline ends. The germline gives CDR1 SGHAT, CDR2 FQNNGV. The CDR3 has 16 amino acids. Combining the CDR3 with reference TRBV11-2 and TRBJ2-5 gives the whole variable domain EAGVAQSPRYKIIEKRQSVAFWCNPISGHATLYWYQQILGQGPKLLIQFQNNGVVDDSQLPKDRFSAERLKGVDSTLKIQPAKLEDSAVYLCASSKQGTPAGQTQYFGPGTRLLVL.